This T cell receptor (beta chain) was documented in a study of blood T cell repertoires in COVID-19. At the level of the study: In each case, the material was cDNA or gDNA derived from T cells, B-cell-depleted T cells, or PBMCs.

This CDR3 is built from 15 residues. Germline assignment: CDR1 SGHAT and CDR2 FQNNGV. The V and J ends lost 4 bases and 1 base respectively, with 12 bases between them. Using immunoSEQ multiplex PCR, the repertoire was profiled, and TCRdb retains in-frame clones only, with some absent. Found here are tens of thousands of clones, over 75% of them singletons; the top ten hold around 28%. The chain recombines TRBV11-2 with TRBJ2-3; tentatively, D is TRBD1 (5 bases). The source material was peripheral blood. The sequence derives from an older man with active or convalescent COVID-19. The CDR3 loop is CASSSRVSGTDTQYF. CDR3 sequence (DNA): TGTGCCAGCAGCTCCAGGGTTTCGGGCACAGATACGCAGTATTTT. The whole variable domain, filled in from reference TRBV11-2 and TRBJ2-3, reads EAGVAQSPRYKIIEKRQSVAFWCNPISGHATLYWYQQILGQGPKLLIQFQNNGVVDDSQLPKDRFSAERLKGVDSTLKIQPAKLEDSAVYLCASSSRVSGTDTQYFGPGTRLTVL.